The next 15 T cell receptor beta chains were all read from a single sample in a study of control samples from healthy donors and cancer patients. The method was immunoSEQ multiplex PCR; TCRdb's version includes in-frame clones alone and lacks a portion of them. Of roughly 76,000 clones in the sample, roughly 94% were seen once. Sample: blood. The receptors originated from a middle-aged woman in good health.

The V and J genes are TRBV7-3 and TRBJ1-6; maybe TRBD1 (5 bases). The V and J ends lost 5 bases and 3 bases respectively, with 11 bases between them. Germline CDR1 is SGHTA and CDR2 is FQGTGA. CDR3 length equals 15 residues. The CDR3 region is CASSPGQGYNSPLHF. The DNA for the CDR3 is TGTGCCAGCAGCCCCGGACAAGGCTATAATTCACCCCTCCACTTT.

The CDR3 spells CASSAGTDNNSPLHF. The CDR3, as DNA: TGTGCCAGTAGTGCCGGGACAGATAATAATTCACCCCTCCACTTT. The gene calls are TRBV19 and TRBJ1-6, with 7 bases identical to TRBD1. Per the germline V gene, CDR1 is LNHDA and CDR2 is SQIVND (reference sequence). The CDR3 contains 15 residues. V lost 5 bases to trimming and J lost 5 bases; unmatched junction nucleotides: 6.

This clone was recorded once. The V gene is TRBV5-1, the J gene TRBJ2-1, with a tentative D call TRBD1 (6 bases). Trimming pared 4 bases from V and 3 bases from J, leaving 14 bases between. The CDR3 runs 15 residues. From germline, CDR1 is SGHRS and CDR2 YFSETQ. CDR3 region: CASSKTRDNYNEQFF. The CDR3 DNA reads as TGCGCCAGCAGCAAGACCCGGGACAACTACAATGAGCAGTTCTTC. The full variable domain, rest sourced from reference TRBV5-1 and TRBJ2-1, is KAGVTQTPRYLIKTRGQQVTLSCSPISGHRSVSWYQQTPGQGLQFLFEYFSETQRNKGNFPGRFSGRQFSNSRSEMNVSTLELGDSALYLCASSKTRDNYNEQFFGPGTRLTVL.

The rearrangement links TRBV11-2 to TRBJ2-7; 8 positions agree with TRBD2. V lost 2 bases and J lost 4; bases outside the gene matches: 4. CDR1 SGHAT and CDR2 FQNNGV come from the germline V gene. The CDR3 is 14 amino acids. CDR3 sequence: CASSLIAGHYEQYF. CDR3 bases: TGTGCCAGCAGCTTAATAGCGGGACATTACGAGCAGTACTTC.

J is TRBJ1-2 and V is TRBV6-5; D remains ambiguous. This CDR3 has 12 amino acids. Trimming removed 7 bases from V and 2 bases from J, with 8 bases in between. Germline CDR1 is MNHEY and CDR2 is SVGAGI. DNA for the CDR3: TGTGCCAGCATAGGTGGGAACTATGGCTACACCTTC. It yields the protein CASIGGNYGYTF.

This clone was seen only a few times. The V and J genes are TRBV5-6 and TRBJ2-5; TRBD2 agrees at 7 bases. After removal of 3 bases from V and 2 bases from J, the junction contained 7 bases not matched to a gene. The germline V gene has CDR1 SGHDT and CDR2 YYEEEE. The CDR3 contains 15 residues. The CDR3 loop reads CASSSIAGAQETQYF. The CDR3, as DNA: TGTGCCAGCAGCTCAATAGCGGGTGCTCAAGAGACCCAGTACTTC. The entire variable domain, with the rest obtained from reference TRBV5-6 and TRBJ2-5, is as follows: DAGVTQSPTHLIKTRGQQVTLRCSPKSGHDTVSWYQQALGQGPQFIFQYYEEEERQRGNFPDRFSGHQFPNYSSELNVNALLLGDSALYLCASSSIAGAQETQYFGPGTRLLVL.

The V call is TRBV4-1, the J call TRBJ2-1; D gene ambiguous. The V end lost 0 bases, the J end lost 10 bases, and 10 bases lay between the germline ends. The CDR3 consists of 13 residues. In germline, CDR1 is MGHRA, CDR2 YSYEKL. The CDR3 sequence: CASSQDRSAEQFF. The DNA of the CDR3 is TGCGCCAGCAGCCAAGATCGCAGCGCCGAGCAGTTCTTC.

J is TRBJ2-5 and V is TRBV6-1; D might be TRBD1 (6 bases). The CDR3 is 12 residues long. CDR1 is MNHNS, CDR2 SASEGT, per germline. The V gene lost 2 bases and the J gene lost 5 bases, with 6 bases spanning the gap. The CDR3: CASSERGETQYF. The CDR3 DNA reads TGTGCCAGCAGTGAAAGGGGGGAGACCCAGTACTTC.

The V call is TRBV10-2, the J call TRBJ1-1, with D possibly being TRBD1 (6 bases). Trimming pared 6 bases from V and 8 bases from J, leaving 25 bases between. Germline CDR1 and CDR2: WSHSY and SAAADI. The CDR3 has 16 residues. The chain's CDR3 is CASRPGQIRRVLEAFF. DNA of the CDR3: TGCGCCAGCAGACCCGGACAGATCCGACGGGTACTAGAAGCTTTCTTT.

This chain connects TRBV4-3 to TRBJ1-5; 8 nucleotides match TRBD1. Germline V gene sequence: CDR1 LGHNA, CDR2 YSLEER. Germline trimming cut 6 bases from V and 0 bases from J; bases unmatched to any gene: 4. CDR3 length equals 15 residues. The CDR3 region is CASRIDRGSNQPQHF. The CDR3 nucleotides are TGCGCCAGCAGGATTGACAGGGGTAGCAATCAGCCCCAGCATTTT.

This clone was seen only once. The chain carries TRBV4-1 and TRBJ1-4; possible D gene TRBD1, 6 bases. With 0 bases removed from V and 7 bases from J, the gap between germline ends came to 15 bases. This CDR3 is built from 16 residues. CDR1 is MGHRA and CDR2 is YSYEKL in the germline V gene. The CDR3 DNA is TGCGCCAGCAGCCAAGATCGTGCAGGGGTGGGTGAAAAACTGTTTTTT. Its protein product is CASSQDRAGVGEKLFF.

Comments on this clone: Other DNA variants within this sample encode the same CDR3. In nucleotides, the CDR3 is TGTGCCAGCAGTGAACCCTTGCTCTCTGGAAACACCATATATTTT. Protein: CASSEPLLSGNTIYF. The genes are TRBV2 and TRBJ1-3, with no clear D. V lost 2 bases to trimming and J lost 0 bases, with 8 bases between them. CDR3 size: 15 residues. From germline, CDR1 is SNHLY and CDR2 FYNNEI.

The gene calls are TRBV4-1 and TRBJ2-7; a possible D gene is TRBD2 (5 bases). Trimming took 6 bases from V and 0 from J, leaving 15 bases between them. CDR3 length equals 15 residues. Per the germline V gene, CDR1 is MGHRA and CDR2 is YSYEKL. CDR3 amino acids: CASSRVTRSSYEQYF. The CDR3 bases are TGCGCCAGCAGTCGAGTAACTAGGAGCTCCTACGAGCAGTACTTC.

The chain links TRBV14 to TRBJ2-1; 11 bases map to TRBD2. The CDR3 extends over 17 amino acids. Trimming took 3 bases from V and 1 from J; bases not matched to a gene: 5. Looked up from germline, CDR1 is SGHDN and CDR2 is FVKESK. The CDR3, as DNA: TGTGCCAGCAGCCATCTCATAGCGGGAGGGTCCTACAATGAGCAGTTCTTC. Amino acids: CASSHLIAGGSYNEQFF.

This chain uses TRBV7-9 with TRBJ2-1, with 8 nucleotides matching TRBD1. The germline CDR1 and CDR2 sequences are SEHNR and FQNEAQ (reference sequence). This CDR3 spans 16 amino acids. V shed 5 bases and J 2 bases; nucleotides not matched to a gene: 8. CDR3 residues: CASSPPSGGTYNEQFF. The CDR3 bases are TGTGCCAGCAGCCCCCCGTCAGGGGGCACCTACAATGAGCAGTTCTTC.